Listed below are T cell receptor beta chains from one sample, sequenced in a study of graft-versus-host responses after intestinal transplantation. For these receptors, no antigen is known. Here immunoSEQ multiplex PCR was the method, and the copy in TCRdb shows in-frame clones only, minus some. The table records approximately 75,000 clones, around 90% of them present only once. Sample: unstimulated CD8+ T cells sorted from spleen or lymph node cells, taken before transplant. These receptor sequences come from a human donor who was the organ donor for an intestinal transplant. CDR3s include the opening cysteine and the closing phenylalanine or tryptophan. A D gene is named only where the DNA matches it firmly. For some rows the clone size is stated as once, few or many, or as a class when expanded; others skip it.

v_call,cdr3_length,d_call,clone_size,j_call,cdr3_nt,cdr3_aa
TRBV9,16,.,.,TRBJ2-5,TGTGCCAGCAGCTACGACAGCTTAACAACCAAAGAGACCCAGTACTTC,CASSYDSLTTKETQYF
TRBV7-3,13,.,.,TRBJ1-1,TGTGCCAGCAGCTTACGCGGGAACACTGAAGCTTTCTTT,CASSLRGNTEAFF
TRBV7-9,14,.,few,TRBJ1-5,TGTGCCAGCAGCTTAGGAGGAAACAATCAGCCCCAGCATTTT,CASSLGGNNQPQHF
TRBV11-2,15,.,.,TRBJ1-4,TGTGCCAGCAGCTTTAGGGGTAACGGGAATGAAAAACTGTTTTTT,CASSFRGNGNEKLFF
TRBV4-2,16,.,.,TRBJ1-3,TGTGCCAGCAGCCTACAGGGAACTTACTCTGGAAACACCATATATTTT,CASSLQGTYSGNTIYF
TRBV28,16,.,.,TRBJ2-5,TGTGCCAGCAGTCCAAACGACTACCTTGGGGAAGAGACCCAGTACTTC,CASSPNDYLGEETQYF
TRBV6-6,14,.,.,TRBJ1-2,TGTGCCACTCCAAGGGGCTACGAAAACTATGGCTACACCTTC,CATPRGYENYGYTF
TRBV11-2,13,.,.,TRBJ1-1,TGTGCCAGCAGCTTGACAGATAACACTGAAGCTTTCTTT,CASSLTDNTEAFF
TRBV7-9,15,.,.,TRBJ2-3,TGTGCCAGCAGCCGACTGCGTAGCCCCACAGATACGCAGTATTTT,CASSRLRSPTDTQYF
TRBV4-2,14,TRBD1,.,TRBJ2-2,TGTGCCAGCAGCCACCAGGGGGCTATTTGGGAGCTGTTTTTT,CASSHQGAIWELFF
TRBV4-2,15,.,.,TRBJ1-5,TGTGCCAGCAGCCAAGAGGCAGGGGAAGGTCAGCCCCAGCATTTT,CASSQEAGEGQPQHF
TRBV4-1,15,.,once,TRBJ1-6,TGCGCCAGCTCCGAGGTCGAGGGAGCTAATTCACCCCTCCACTTT,CASSEVEGANSPLHF
TRBV7-8,22,TRBD2,.,TRBJ2-1,TGTGCCAGCACCCCTAAACCGGTCCTAAGCATGGTAGCGGGGGGGCCCATAAATGAGCAGTTCTTC,CASTPKPVLSMVAGGPINEQFF
TRBV6-1,15,TRBD1,.,TRBJ2-4,TGTGCCAGCAGTGAAGCACAGGGGGGCAAAAACATTCAGTACTTC,CASSEAQGGKNIQYF
TRBV30,11,.,.,TRBJ1-1,TGTGCCTGGAGGGCCCCTAACAGGGCTTTCTTT,CAWRAPNRAFF
TRBV6-1,15,.,few,TRBJ2-6,TGTGCCAGCAGTGAAGCAGGGGCTGGGGCCAACGTCCTGACTTTC,CASSEAGAGANVLTF
TRBV13,17,TRBD1,.,TRBJ2-5,TGTGCCAGCAGCATGGGACAGCGTATGGGGTACCAAGAGACCCAGTACTTC,CASSMGQRMGYQETQYF
TRBV5-1,16,.,.,TRBJ2-5,TGCGCCAGCAGCTCGTTATTCCTAGCAGACCAAGAGACCCAGTACTTC,CASSSLFLADQETQYF
TRBV4-2,19,TRBD2,.,TRBJ2-2,TGTGCCAGCAGCCAAGATACTACCCCGCTAGCGGGGGAGACCGGGGAGCTGTTTTTT,CASSQDTTPLAGETGELFF
TRBV7-9,11,.,.,TRBJ2-2,TGTGCCAGCACCGGGACCGGGGAGCTGTTTTTT,CASTGTGELFF
TRBV10-3,17,TRBD1,.,TRBJ2-2,TGTGCCATCAGTGACAGCGAGACAGGGGACAACACCGGGGAGCTGTTTTTT,CAISDSETGDNTGELFF
TRBV6-1,14,TRBD1,.,TRBJ2-2,TGTGCCAGCAGTTCAAGGACAGGATCCGGGGAGCTGTTTTTT,CASSSRTGSGELFF
TRBV27,13,.,once,TRBJ2-3,TGTGCCAGCAGTACACTCGGCGGGGATACGCAGTATTTT,CASSTLGGDTQYF
TRBV5-1,14,.,.,TRBJ1-1,TGCGCCAGCAGCTTGGGGGGGCCGGTCACTGAAGCTTTCTTT,CASSLGGPVTEAFF
TRBV11-2,15,.,.,TRBJ2-5,TGTGCCAGCAGCGGTAACCGGGAATTGCGGGAGACCCAGTACTTC,CASSGNRELRETQYF
TRBV5-1,17,.,.,TRBJ2-6,TGCGCCAGCGCAGACAGACTTGGTTTCTCTGGGGCCAACGTCCTGACTTTC,CASADRLGFSGANVLTF
TRBV19,14,.,few,TRBJ2-1,TGTGCCAGTAGTATTGGGGGCGCCTACAATGAGCAGTTCTTC,CASSIGGAYNEQFF
TRBV7-9,15,TRBD1,.,TRBJ1-2,TGTGCCAGCAGAAACGGAACAGGGGGGCGCGGAGGCTACACCTTC,CASRNGTGGRGGYTF
TRBV10-2,14,TRBD1,.,TRBJ1-3,TGCGCCAGCACGTCCGGGACAGGGTGGGACACCATATATTTT,CASTSGTGWDTIYF
TRBV18,14,.,.,TRBJ1-5,TGTGCCAGCTCAGAGGTCCATAGCAATCAGCCCCAGCATTTT,CASSEVHSNQPQHF
TRBV6-5,14,TRBD1,.,TRBJ1-1,TGTGCCAGCAGTGTCCGGACAGGCTTGGCTGAAGCTTTCTTT,CASSVRTGLAEAFF
TRBV4-1,15,TRBD1,.,TRBJ2-2,TGCGCCAGCAGTCGTCGACAGGGTTGGACCGGGGAGCTGTTTTTT,CASSRRQGWTGELFF
TRBV27,13,TRBD2,.,TRBJ2-5,TGTGCCAGCAGTTTGACTAGCCCCCAACCCCAGTACTTC,CASSLTSPQPQYF